The rows below give T cell receptor beta chains drawn from one sample of a study of persistence of HIV-infected CD4 T cells. Generated by immunoSEQ multiplex PCR, the TCRdb table keeps only in-frame clones and is missing some. This sample has about 39,000 clones, with over 75% found just once. These receptors' antigens are unknown. Sequences were derived from cultured CD4+ T cells from PBMCs, sampled from a patient who received antiretroviral therapy. These TCRs come from an adult with HIV. The donor label of this sample is uncertain. The CDR3 runs from the conserved cysteine through the conserved F or W. D genes are given only for firm matches. Where a row states a size, it is once, few, many or the class of an expanded clone; other rows omit it.

>TRBJ2-3|TRBV5-1|NA|few
TGCGCCAGCAGCAACCAAACCGGGGGGCCAGATACGCAGTATTTT
CASSNQTGGPDTQYF
>TRBJ2-1|TRBV5-1|NA|NA
TGCGCCAGCATACCGGAAACAGTCACCGGAAACAATGAGCAGTTCTTC
CASIPETVTGNNEQFF
>TRBJ1-4|TRBV18|NA|NA
TGTGCCAGCTCACCTGGTAGTGAAAAACTGTTTTTT
CASSPGSEKLFF
>TRBJ2-3|TRBV5-5|NA|NA
TGTGCCAGCAGCTTCGCCACTCGAGATACGCAGTATTTT
CASSFATRDTQYF
>TRBJ1-5|TRBV5-1|NA|NA
TGCGCCAGCAGCGAAGGAGTGCAGAATCAGCCCCAGCATTTT
CASSEGVQNQPQHF
>TRBJ2-3|TRBV3-1/TRBV3-2|NA|once
TGTGCCAGCAGCCAGACTAGGGGGAGCACAGATACGCAGTATTTT
CASSQTRGSTDTQYF
>TRBJ1-1|TRBV28|NA|NA
TGTGCCAGCAGTCGGGGGGGGGCCAACACTGAAGCTTTCTTT
CASSRGGANTEAFF
>TRBJ1-3|TRBV5-1|TRBD1|NA
TGCGCCAGCAGCTTGGTAGGGGGCGATGGAAACACCATATATTTT
CASSLVGGDGNTIYF
>TRBJ1-5|TRBV3-1/TRBV3-2|TRBD1|NA
TGTGCCAGCAGCCAAGGGACAGGGGGTCAGCCCCAGCATTTT
CASSQGTGGQPQHF
>TRBJ1-2|TRBV27|TRBD1|NA
TGTGCCAGCCTACGCCAGGGGGCTTATGGCTACACCTTC
CASLRQGAYGYTF
>TRBJ2-2|TRBV4-1|NA|NA
TGCGCCAGCAGCCAAGAGTTGATCGGGGAGCTGTTTTTT
CASSQELIGELFF
>TRBJ1-5|TRBV10-1|NA|few
TGCGCCAGCAGTGAAGGATATAGCAATCAGCCCCAGCATTTT
CASSEGYSNQPQHF
>TRBJ2-1|TRBV3-1/TRBV3-2|NA|NA
TGTGCCAGCAGCCAACCCCCTTTGGTCTTC
CASSQPPLVF
>TRBJ2-1|TRBV5-1|TRBD2|NA
TGCGCCAGCAGCCCTAGCGGGGGGGCGCATGAGCAGTTCTTC
CASSPSGGAHEQFF
>TRBJ2-3|TRBV6-6|TRBD1|NA
TGTGCCAGCAGCCCAGGGGGCCGCACAGATACGCAGTATTTT
CASSPGGRTDTQYF
>TRBJ2-6|TRBV10-2|TRBD1|NA
TGCGCCAGCAGTGCGACAGGGCAATCTGGGGCCAACGTCCTGACTTTC
CASSATGQSGANVLTF
>TRBJ1-3|TRBV7-6|NA|NA
TGTGCCAGCAGCTTAGAAGAGGGGGGGGACCCCCGTACGGAAGGAAACACCATATATTTT
CASSLEEGGDPRTEGNTIYF
>TRBJ2-7|TRBV7-6|TRBD1|once
TGTGCCAGCAGCTCCGACGACAGGGGGCGTGAGCAGTACTTC
CASSSDDRGREQYF
>TRBJ2-1|TRBV19|TRBD1|NA
TGTGCCAGTAGGGGGCGACCTGGACAGGGGGCCTTTGATGAGCAGTTCTTC
CASRGRPGQGAFDEQFF
>TRBJ1-1|TRBV5-4|NA|once
TGTGCCAGCAGCTTGGGACAGAGGAACACTGAAGCTTTCTTT
CASSLGQRNTEAFF
>TRBJ1-1|TRBV6-1|TRBD1|NA
TGTGCCAGCAATGATTGGCAGGACAGGGTAATGAACACTGAAGCTTTCTTT
CASNDWQDRVMNTEAFF
>TRBJ2-7|TRBV27|TRBD1|few
TGTGCCAGCAGTTTAAACAGGGGAAAAGGGTACGAGCAGTACTTC
CASSLNRGKGYEQYF
>TRBJ1-6|TRBV3-1/TRBV3-2|NA|NA
TGTGCCAGCAGTCAGGGTGGGAAATCACCCCTCCACTTT
CASSQGGKSPLHF
>TRBJ1-2|TRBV29-1|TRBD1|once
TGCAGCGTTGACCGGGACAGGGGACATGGCTACACCTTC
CSVDRDRGHGYTF
>TRBJ1-2|TRBV27|TRBD1|NA
TGTGCCAGCAGTTCCAGGACAGGTCCCCTACCCTCAGATGGCTACACCTTC
CASSSRTGPLPSDGYTF
>TRBJ1-1|TRBV7-9|TRBD1|few
TGTGCCAGCAGCGTACCCGCAGGGGGCGTGAACACTGAAGCTTTCTTT
CASSVPAGGVNTEAFF
>TRBJ1-6|TRBV10-3|NA|NA
TGTGCCATCAAGGAGGGTTTAAGTAATTCACCCCTCCACTTT
CAIKEGLSNSPLHF
>TRBJ2-2|TRBV15|NA|NA
TGTGCCACCAGCAGAGCAGGGGGGCCCGGGGAGCTGTTTTTT
CATSRAGGPGELFF
>TRBJ1-1|TRBV7-8|TRBD1|NA
TGTGCCAGCAGCTGGAGGACAGGGTCTGGCACTGAAGCTTTCTTT
CASSWRTGSGTEAFF
>TRBJ2-3|TRBV5-1|TRBD2|NA
TGCGCCAGCAGCATTGGGGGGGTTACCCCCCGCGCTACGCAGTATTTT
CASSIGGVTPRATQYF
>TRBJ2-7|TRBV28|TRBD2|NA
TGTGCCAGCAGTTCCCCGGGACTAGCGGGGGCCTACGAGCAGTACTTC
CASSSPGLAGAYEQYF
>TRBJ2-7|TRBV6-5|NA|NA
TGTACCAGCAGTTACCTCGGGACTGAAAACGAGCAGTACTTC
CTSSYLGTENEQYF
>TRBJ1-1|TRBV7-9|NA|NA
TGTGCCAGCAGCTCCCCACCCATGGGGCTACTGAACACTGAAGCTTTCTTT
CASSSPPMGLLNTEAFF
>TRBJ1-2|TRBV27|TRBD1|NA
TGTGCCAGCAGTCCACAGGGGCCCTATGGCTACACCTTC
CASSPQGPYGYTF
>TRBJ2-1|TRBV7-3|NA|NA
TGTGCCAGCAGCTTAAAAGGGGGGACACTCTACAATGAGCAGTTCTTC
CASSLKGGTLYNEQFF
>TRBJ2-7|TRBV19|NA|NA
TGTGCCAGTAGTATCGGGCAGGGAGGCGAGCAGTACTTC
CASSIGQGGEQYF
>TRBJ1-1|TRBV27|NA|NA
TGTGCCAGCAGTTTGGGGGGGTATATGAACACTGAAGCTTTCTTT
CASSLGGYMNTEAFF
>TRBJ1-1|TRBV7-8|NA|NA
TGTGCCAGCAGCTTCAAATGGCAGGCGAACACTGAAGCTTTCTTT
CASSFKWQANTEAFF
>TRBJ2-1|TRBV20-1|TRBD1|few
TGCAGCACTGACAGGGAAGGTGAGCAGTTCTTC
CSTDREGEQFF
>TRBJ2-5|TRBV3-1/TRBV3-2|TRBD2|NA
TGTGCCAGCAGCCAGGCGCGCGGGGGGGGAGGAGAGACCCAGTACTTC
CASSQARGGGGETQYF
>TRBJ2-1|TRBV25-1|TRBD1|NA
TGTGCCAGCACTCCCGGGCCGGGACAGGGAGCGTTCTTC
CASTPGPGQGAFF
>TRBJ2-1|TRBV29-1|NA|once
TGCAGCGTTGAAGTCGGCAGGGTCTACAATGAGCAGTTCTTC
CSVEVGRVYNEQFF
>TRBJ1-2|TRBV6-1|TRBD1|NA
TGTGCCAGCAGTGAGGGGACAGGGGTCTATGGCTACACCTTC
CASSEGTGVYGYTF
>TRBJ2-7|TRBV18|TRBD1|NA
TGTGCCAGCTCTCTCGACAGGGTTGGGTACGAGCAGTACTTC
CASSLDRVGYEQYF
>TRBJ2-2|TRBV19|NA|NA
TGTGCCAGTAGTAATAGGGGTCGGACCGGGGAGCTGTTTTTT
CASSNRGRTGELFF
>TRBJ1-1|TRBV5-1|TRBD1|NA
TGCGCCAGCAGCTTCCGGGACAGGCAGGATGAAGCTTTCTTT
CASSFRDRQDEAFF
>TRBJ2-3|TRBV7-8|NA|NA
TGTGCCAGCAGCATCGGACGAAGGAGCACAGATACGCAGTATTTT
CASSIGRRSTDTQYF
>TRBJ2-2|TRBV5-1|TRBD1|NA
TGCGCCAGTGGACAGGGGAACACCGGGGAGCTGTTTTTT
CASGQGNTGELFF
>TRBJ2-1|TRBV3-1/TRBV3-2|TRBD2|few
TGTGCCAGCAGGGAGACTAGCAGAGTCCTGCAGAGGCAGTTCTTC
CASRETSRVLQRQFF
>TRBJ1-1|TRBV5-1|NA|NA
TGCGCCAGCAGCTTGGGCAGGAAGATGAACACTGAAGCTTTCTTT
CASSLGRKMNTEAFF
>TRBJ1-1|TRBV4-1|NA|NA
TGCGCCAGCAGCCAAGATCTCCAACAGGGACGGACTGAAGCTTTCTTT
CASSQDLQQGRTEAFF
>TRBJ2-4|TRBV5-1|TRBD2|NA
TGCGCCAGCAGCCTCGGGGGGGCAGCCAAAAACATTCAGTACTTC
CASSLGGAAKNIQYF
>TRBJ1-1|TRBV19|NA|NA
TGTGCCAGTAGTAGGAGGGGGAGTGTAACTGAAGCTTTCTTT
CASSRRGSVTEAFF
>TRBJ2-6|TRBV2|NA|NA
TGTGCCAGCAGACGTCAGGCCTCTGGGGCCAACGTCCTGACTTTC
CASRRQASGANVLTF
>TRBJ2-1|TRBV6-5|TRBD2|NA
TGTGCCAGCAGTTACACGACTAGCGGGGGGGCCGATGAGCAGTTCTTC
CASSYTTSGGADEQFF
>TRBJ2-7|TRBV7-2|TRBD2|NA
TGTGCCAGCGGCTCCAATAGCGGGGGGGACTACGAGCAGTACTTC
CASGSNSGGDYEQYF
>TRBJ2-1|TRBV9|TRBD2|once
TGTGCCAGCAGCACGAGACTAGCGGACTACAATGAGCAGTTCTTC
CASSTRLADYNEQFF
>TRBJ2-1|TRBV7-2|NA|NA
TGTGCCAGCAGCTTGAGGGGGAGCGACTACAATGAGCAGTTCTTC
CASSLRGSDYNEQFF
>TRBJ1-2|TRBV3-1/TRBV3-2|NA|NA
TGTGCCAGCAGCCTCGACACCTATGGCTACACCTTC
CASSLDTYGYTF